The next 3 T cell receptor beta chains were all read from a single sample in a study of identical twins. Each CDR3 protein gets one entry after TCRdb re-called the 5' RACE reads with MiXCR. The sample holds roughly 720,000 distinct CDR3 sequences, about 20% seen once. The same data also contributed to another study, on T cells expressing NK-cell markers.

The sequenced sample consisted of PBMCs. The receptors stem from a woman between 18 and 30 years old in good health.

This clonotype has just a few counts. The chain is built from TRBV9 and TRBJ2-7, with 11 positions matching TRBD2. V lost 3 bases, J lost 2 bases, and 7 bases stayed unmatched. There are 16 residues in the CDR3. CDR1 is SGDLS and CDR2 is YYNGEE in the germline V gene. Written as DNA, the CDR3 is TGTGCCAGCAGCGCAACCGGGACTAGCGGCACCTACGAGCAGTACTTC. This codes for CASSATGTSGTYEQYF.

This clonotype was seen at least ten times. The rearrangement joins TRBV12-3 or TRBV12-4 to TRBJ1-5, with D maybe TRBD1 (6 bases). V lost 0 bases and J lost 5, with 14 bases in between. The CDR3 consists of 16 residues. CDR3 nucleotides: TGTGCCAGCAGTTTAGCGGGTTCAGGGGCCTATCAGCCCCAGCATTTT. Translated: CASSLAGSGAYQPQHF.

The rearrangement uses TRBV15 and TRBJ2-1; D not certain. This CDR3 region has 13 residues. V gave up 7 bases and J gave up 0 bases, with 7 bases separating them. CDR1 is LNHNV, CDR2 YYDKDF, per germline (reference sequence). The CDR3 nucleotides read TGTGCCACCAAGGCGGTCTCCTACAATGAGCAGTTCTTC. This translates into CATKAVSYNEQFF.